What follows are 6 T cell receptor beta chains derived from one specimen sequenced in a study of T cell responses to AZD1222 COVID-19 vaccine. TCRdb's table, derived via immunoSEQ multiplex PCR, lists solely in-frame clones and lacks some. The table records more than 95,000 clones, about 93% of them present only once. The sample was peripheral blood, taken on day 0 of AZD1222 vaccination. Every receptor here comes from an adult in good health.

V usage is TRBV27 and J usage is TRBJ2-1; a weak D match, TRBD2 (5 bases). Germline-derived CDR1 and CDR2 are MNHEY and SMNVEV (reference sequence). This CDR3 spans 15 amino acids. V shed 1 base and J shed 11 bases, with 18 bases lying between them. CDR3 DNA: TGTGCCAGCAGTTTATTAGACTTCCGGAGGTCTAAGCAGTTCTTC. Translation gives CASSLLDFRRSKQFF.

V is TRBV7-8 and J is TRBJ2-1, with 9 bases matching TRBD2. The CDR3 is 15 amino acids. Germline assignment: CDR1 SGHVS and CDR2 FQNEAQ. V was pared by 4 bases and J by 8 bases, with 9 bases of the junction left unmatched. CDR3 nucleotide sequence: TGTGCCAGCAGCTGGGGGACTAGCAGGAGCGATGAGCAGTTCTTC. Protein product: CASSWGTSRSDEQFF.

The CDR3: CAWSLGLADSGELFF. Written as DNA, the CDR3 is TGTGCCTGGAGCCTGGGGCTAGCCGATTCCGGGGAGCTGTTTTTT. The chain has TRBV30 and TRBJ2-2, with D perhaps matching TRBD1 or TRBD2 (5 bases each). Germline CDR1 GTSNPN, CDR2 SVGIG (reference sequence). The CDR3 is 15 amino acids. V lost 3 bases and J lost 6, with 17 bases in between.

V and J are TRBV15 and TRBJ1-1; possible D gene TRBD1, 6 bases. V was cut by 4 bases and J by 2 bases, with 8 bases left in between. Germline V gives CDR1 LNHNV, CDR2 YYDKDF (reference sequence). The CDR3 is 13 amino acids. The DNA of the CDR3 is TGTGCCACCAGCACCGGGACAAACACTGAAGCTTTCTTT. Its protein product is CATSTGTNTEAFF.

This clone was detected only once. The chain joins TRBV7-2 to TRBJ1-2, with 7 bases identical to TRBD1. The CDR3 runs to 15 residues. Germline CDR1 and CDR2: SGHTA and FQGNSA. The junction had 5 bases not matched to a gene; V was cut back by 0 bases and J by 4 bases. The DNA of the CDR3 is TGTGCCAGCAGCTTAGCGCTAGGGGGCGCCTATGGCTACACCTTC. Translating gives CASSLALGGAYGYTF.

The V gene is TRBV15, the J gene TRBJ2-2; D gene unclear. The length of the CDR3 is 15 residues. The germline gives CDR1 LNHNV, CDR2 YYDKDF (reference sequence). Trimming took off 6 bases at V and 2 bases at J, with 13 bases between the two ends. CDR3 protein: CATSNRRVNTGELFF. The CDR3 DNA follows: TGTGCCACCAGTAATAGACGGGTAAACACCGGGGAGCTGTTTTTT.